One sample yielded the 28 T cell receptor beta chains listed below, sequenced in a study of beta chain features in type 1 diabetes. Whole-study results and caveats: Significant though moderate, a shortening of TCRB CDR3s appeared in all four CD4+ subsets of Type 1 diabetes patients.

These receptors are not linked to any known antigen. Since all of the isolated RNA was reverse transcribed, expressed TCRB transcripts were what got sequenced. TCRdb's copy holds only in-frame clones and misses some; the assay was immunoSEQ multiplex PCR. The sample has roughly 280,000 clones, around 22% seen once. Sequenced material: naive CD4+ T cells from blood. These receptors were collected from a woman between 25 and 40 years old with type 1 diabetes.

The chain links TRBV7-3 to TRBJ2-2, with 8 bases that match TRBD2. The CDR3 has 13 amino acids. Germline V gene data show CDR1 as SGHTA and CDR2 as FQGTGA. Trimming took 11 bases from V and 5 from J; bases not matched to a gene: 7. CDR3 sequence (DNA): TGTGCCTCGGGACTAGGATCGACCGGGGAGCTGTTTTTT. The encoded protein is CASGLGSTGELFF.

This chain links TRBV7-9 with TRBJ2-5, with 8 bases lining up with TRBD1. V gave up 2 bases and J gave up 5 bases; unmatched junction bases: 4. Germline V lookup: CDR1 SEHNR, CDR2 FQNEAQ (reference sequence). This CDR3 has 14 residues. The chain's CDR3 is CASSLLQGAETQYF. As DNA, the CDR3 is TGTGCCAGCAGCTTACTGCAGGGGGCGGAGACCCAGTACTTC.

The rearrangement links TRBV18 to TRBJ2-3; 8 bases agree with TRBD2. The V gene's germline CDR1 is KGHSH and CDR2 LQKENI. J lost 5 bases, V lost 2 bases, and 6 bases had no gene match. The CDR3 runs 15 residues. CDR3 protein: CASSPTAGAEDTQYF. In nucleotides, the CDR3 is TGTGCCAGCTCACCAACAGCGGGAGCGGAAGATACGCAGTATTTT.

In this sample, this clone turned up a few times. CDR3 nucleotides: TGCAGCTTCAACGGACAGGGTGGCACAGATACGCAGTATTTT. The encoded protein is CSFNGQGGTDTQYF. The chain carries TRBV29-1 and TRBJ2-3, with 8 bases aligning to TRBD1. The CDR3 runs to 14 residues. Germline V gene sequence: CDR1 SQVTM, CDR2 ANQGSEA. Losses at the gene ends were 8 bases for V and 1 base for J; bases not matched to a gene: 8.

Only a few counts were recorded for this clone. The CDR3 sequence is CACTGTGHTEAFF. For the CDR3, the DNA is TGTGCCTGTACCGGGACAGGGCACACTGAAGCTTTCTTT. The chain links TRBV30 to TRBJ1-1; 9 bases are shared with TRBD1. This CDR3 is built from 13 residues. Germline-derived CDR1 and CDR2 are GTSNPN and SVGIG (reference sequence). The V and J ends lost 6 bases and 3 bases, in that order; junction bases with no gene match: 5.

A few counts support this clone. The chain uses TRBV4-1 and TRBJ2-1, with 8 bases aligning to TRBD2. The CDR3 loop spans 17 amino acids. V was pared by 4 bases and J by 6 bases, with 14 bases of the junction left unmatched. Per germline, CDR1 MGHRA and CDR2 YSYEKL. The CDR3 sequence is CASSLILTAGGGNEQFF. CDR3 nucleotides: TGCGCCAGCAGCCTCATATTAACGGCGGGAGGAGGCAATGAGCAGTTCTTC.

The V and J genes are TRBV29-1 and TRBJ2-1; 13 bases line up with TRBD2. This CDR3 has 16 amino acids. With 7 bases clipped from V and 2 bases from J, the junction kept 8 bases outside the gene matches. CDR1 and CDR2 from the germline V gene are SQVTM and ANQGSEA. Here the CDR3 reads CSAKGLAGSAYNEQFF. The DNA for the CDR3 is TGCAGCGCCAAGGGACTAGCGGGATCAGCCTACAATGAGCAGTTCTTC.

The rearrangement uses TRBV30 and TRBJ1-2; D unclear. The CDR3 runs 13 residues. Germline CDR1 GTSNPN, CDR2 SVGIG (reference sequence). The V gene lost 4 bases and the J gene lost 8 bases, with 17 bases spanning the gap. CDR3 nucleotide sequence: TGTGCCTGGACCCCCGAGCAGGTTTTGGGCTACACCTTC. Residues: CAWTPEQVLGYTF.

The chain is built from TRBV5-1 and TRBJ2-1; D remains unclear. The CDR3 has 14 amino acids. Germline CDR1 and CDR2: SGHRS and YFSETQ. V shed 0 bases and J shed 5 bases, with 9 bases lying between them. For the CDR3, the DNA is TGCGCCAGCAGCTTGGACTCCAAAAACAATGAGCAGTTCTTC. Translated, it gives CASSLDSKNNEQFF. Drawing the rest from reference TRBV5-1 and TRBJ2-1, the complete variable domain is KAGVTQTPRYLIKTRGQQVTLSCSPISGHRSVSWYQQTPGQGLQFLFEYFSETQRNKGNFPGRFSGRQFSNSRSEMNVSTLELGDSALYLCASSLDSKNNEQFFGPGTRLTVL.

This clone showed up just once. The gene calls are TRBV11-2 and TRBJ2-1, with 8 positions matching TRBD2. This CDR3 spans 17 amino acids. Germline-derived CDR1 and CDR2 are SGHAT and FQNNGV. The trim removed 4 bases at V and 0 bases at J, leaving 8 bases unmatched. CDR3 protein: CASSSTSGLSSYNEQFF. The CDR3 DNA follows: TGTGCCAGCAGCTCAACTAGCGGACTAAGCTCCTACAATGAGCAGTTCTTC.

This clone was detected a few times. The rearrangement uses TRBV6-1 and TRBJ2-1, with D possibly TRBD2 on 6 matching bases. This CDR3 contains 14 residues. Germline lookup yields CDR1 MNHNS and CDR2 SASEGT. V dropped 6 bases and J dropped 7 bases, with 16 bases sitting between them. CDR3 residues: CASRRGMEGNEQFF. In DNA form, the CDR3 reads TGTGCCAGCAGGCGGGGTATGGAGGGGAATGAGCAGTTCTTC.

The chain is built from TRBV11-2 and TRBJ2-3; no firm D call. The CDR3 runs 14 residues. Trimming shortened V by 3 bases and J by 3 bases, and 10 bases separated the two germline ends. CDR1 SGHAT and CDR2 FQNNGV come from the germline V gene. The CDR3 nucleotides read TGTGCCAGCAGCTTCGGAAGGAGAACAGATACGCAGTATTTT. It is translated as CASSFGRRTDTQYF. Variable domain in full (rest from reference TRBV11-2 and TRBJ2-3): EAGVAQSPRYKIIEKRQSVAFWCNPISGHATLYWYQQILGQGPKLLIQFQNNGVVDDSQLPKDRFSAERLKGVDSTLKIQPAKLEDSAVYLCASSFGRRTDTQYFGPGTRLTVL.

This clone was detected only once. The identical CDR3 is also encoded by other nucleotide sequences in the sample. CDR3 coding DNA: TGCGCCAGCAGCCAAGGGACTAGCGGGATCTCCTACGAGCAGTACTTC. Its protein is CASSQGTSGISYEQYF. This chain connects TRBV4-1 to TRBJ2-7; TRBD2 matches 12 bases. J was trimmed by 0 bases and V by 1 base; bases with no gene match: 1. The CDR3 has 16 residues. The germline CDR1 and CDR2 sequences are MGHRA and YSYEKL.

The V and J genes are TRBV18 and TRBJ2-7, with 8 positions matching TRBD1. The CDR3 covers 14 residues. Germline CDR1 KGHSH, CDR2 LQKENI. V trimming: 3 bases; J trimming: 8 bases; junction bases outside the gene matches: 9. The chain's CDR3 is CASSPPGQVVKQYF. The CDR3, as DNA: TGTGCCAGCTCACCCCCGGGACAGGTAGTCAAGCAGTACTTC.

The rearrangement joins TRBV6-5 to TRBJ2-7; D perhaps matches TRBD1 (5 bases). Per germline, CDR1 MNHEY and CDR2 SVGAGI. Trimming took off 2 bases at V and 6 bases at J, with 14 bases between the two ends. The CDR3 spans 14 residues. CDR3 nucleotides: TGTGCCAGCAGTTACGGCCAGGGCAAGTCCGAGCAGTACTTC. Residues: CASSYGQGKSEQYF.

The chain employs TRBV30 and TRBJ1-5, with D possibly being TRBD1 (5 bases). Germline lookup yields CDR1 GTSNPN and CDR2 SVGIG (reference sequence). The CDR3 is 14 residues long. Trimming pared 1 base from V and 2 bases from J, leaving 9 bases between. CDR3 sequence reads: CAWSEWGGNQPQHF. DNA for the CDR3: TGTGCCTGGAGTGAGTGGGGGGGCAATCAGCCCCAGCATTTT.

In its sample, this clone was seen a few times. The V call is TRBV29-1, the J call TRBJ2-1; D is possibly TRBD1 (6 bases). Germline CDR1 is SQVTM and CDR2 is ANQGSEA. There are 13 residues in the CDR3. Deletions cut 7 bases from V and 5 bases from J, with 15 bases between. The CDR3 DNA reads TGCAGCGCTTCCGGGACAATAAACAATGAGCAGTTCTTC. It is translated as CSASGTINNEQFF.

This clone appeared a few times. The V gene is TRBV15, the J gene TRBJ2-1; 8 bases are a match to TRBD2. V was pared by 5 bases and J by 4 bases, with 10 bases of the junction left unmatched. This CDR3 has 16 residues. Germline V gene lookup returns CDR1 LNHNV and CDR2 YYDKDF (reference sequence). As DNA, the CDR3 is TGTGCCACCAGCCTGAAGACTAGCGCGGGATACAATGAGCAGTTCTTC. Encoded protein: CATSLKTSAGYNEQFF.

The rearrangement joins TRBV6-1 to TRBJ1-2; 7 bases map to TRBD1. This CDR3 is 14 amino acids long. CDR1 and CDR2 (germline): MNHNS, SASEGT. V was clipped by 3 bases and J by 4 bases; unmatched bases: 5. Written as DNA, the CDR3 is TGTGCCAGCAGTGACCCGACAGGGAGCTATGGCTACACCTTC. Translated, it gives CASSDPTGSYGYTF.

This clone has only a few counts. The chain is built from TRBV7-9 and TRBJ1-1; 7 nucleotides agree with TRBD1. In germline, CDR1 is SEHNR, CDR2 FQNEAQ (reference sequence). The CDR3 is 16 residues long. The V and J ends lost 4 bases and 1 base, in that order; junction bases with no gene match: 9. The CDR3 DNA is TGTGCCAGCAGCTGGTTTGACAGGGCGGGGAACACTGAAGCTTTCTTT. Translation gives CASSWFDRAGNTEAFF.

This clone was seen only a few times. The V gene is TRBV7-9, the J gene TRBJ2-5; D gene uncertain. Germline V gene sequence: CDR1 SEHNR, CDR2 FQNEAQ (reference sequence). Deletions cut 7 bases from V and 2 bases from J, with 8 bases between. There are 12 residues in the CDR3. The CDR3 reads CASTPTQETQYF. CDR3 coding DNA: TGTGCCAGCACCCCGACTCAAGAGACCCAGTACTTC.

V and J are TRBV29-1 and TRBJ2-3; the match to TRBD1 covers 8 bases. This CDR3 region has 12 residues. Germline CDR1 and CDR2: SQVTM and ANQGSEA. V lost 2 bases, J lost 9 bases, and 4 bases stayed unmatched. The CDR3 spells CSVERTGPTQYF. The CDR3, as DNA: TGCAGCGTTGAACGGACAGGGCCCACGCAGTATTTT.

This clone came up a few times. J is TRBJ2-3 and V is TRBV28; 7 nucleotides agree with TRBD1. CDR1 and CDR2 from the germline V gene are MDHEN and SYDVKM. The CDR3 loop spans 14 amino acids. Unmatched junction bases numbered 3, after V lost 1 base and J lost 5 bases. CDR3 amino acids: CASSLYPGGDTQYF. In DNA, the CDR3 is TGTGCCAGCAGTTTATACCCAGGGGGAGATACGCAGTATTTT.

This clone was counted between two and nine times. The V call is TRBV6-5, the J call TRBJ2-7; 7 positions match TRBD1. In germline, CDR1 is MNHEY, CDR2 SVGAGI. The junction had 8 bases not matched to a gene; V was cut back by 6 bases and J by 3 bases. CDR3 size: 14 residues. The CDR3, as DNA: TGTGCCAGCAGGGATACGACAGGGTTCTACGAGCAGTACTTC. Translation gives CASRDTTGFYEQYF.

The chain links TRBV6-1 to TRBJ2-5; TRBD2 aligns across 10 bases. With 7 bases clipped from V and 2 bases from J, the junction kept 7 bases outside the gene matches. The CDR3 runs 15 residues. CDR1 is MNHNS, CDR2 SASEGT, per germline. CDR3 sequence: CASNLAGDRQETQYF. The CDR3 DNA is TGTGCCAGCAATCTAGCGGGAGACCGACAAGAGACCCAGTACTTC.

This rearrangement joins TRBV7-2 to TRBJ2-2; weak D call: TRBD1 (5 bases). V lost 4 bases and J 4 bases, leaving 7 bases between the germline ends. Germline V gene sequence: CDR1 SGHTA, CDR2 FQGNSA. The CDR3 covers 13 residues. The CDR3 coding sequence is TGTGCCAGCAGCTCCAGGGTCACCGGGGAGCTGTTTTTT. It specifies CASSSRVTGELFF.

There are a few counts of this clone. The rearrangement uses TRBV30 and TRBJ2-7; the D gene is possibly TRBD1 (6 bases). The V and J ends lost 2 bases and 0 bases respectively, with 23 bases between them. Germline V gene sequence: CDR1 GTSNPN, CDR2 SVGIG (reference sequence). The CDR3 length is 18 residues. This CDR3 is CAWSPRVGGQPHSYEQYF. The CDR3 coding sequence is TGTGCCTGGAGTCCTAGGGTGGGTGGACAGCCACACTCCTACGAGCAGTACTTC.

Only a few counts were recorded for this clone. The chain uses TRBV5-1 and TRBJ2-5, with 7 bases identical to TRBD1. Unmatched junction bases numbered 11, after V lost 0 bases and J lost 6 bases. This CDR3 comprises 16 residues. Germline V gives CDR1 SGHRS, CDR2 YFSETQ. CDR3 sequence (DNA): TGCGCCAGCAGCTTGGACTCCGCACAGGGGATGCAGACCCAGTACTTC. This encodes CASSLDSAQGMQTQYF.